The present entry profiles one T cell receptor beta chain with its context. The data stem from a study of human T cells and chemical hapten exposure. The overall study: DPC (0.01%) was patch tested on the upper back and read at 6 days.

Time point indicated: patch test 3, about 24 weeks after DPC sensitization. Treatment of the sample: therapeutic diphenylcyclopropenone sensitization with weekly scalp DPC. TCRdb passed the RACE reads through MiXCR, listing each CDR3 protein once. The repertoire holds 100,000 to 120,000 distinct CDR3 sequences, with less than 40% as singletons. Per the germline V gene, CDR1 is KGHSH and CDR2 is LQKENI. CDR3 size: 15 residues. Trimming pared 1 base from V and 2 bases from J, leaving 12 bases between. This clonotype was sampled from a man in his forties with alopecia areata. Some clones in this sample may be carry-over from other donors' samples. The sequenced sample was whole blood, obtained in connection with sensitization to the hapten diphenylcyclopropenone (DPC). The V gene is TRBV18, the J gene TRBJ2-7; D is uncertain. The CDR3 is CASSPRSNLTYEQYF. In nucleotides, the CDR3 is TGTGCCAGCTCACCACGTTCTAACTTAACCTACGAGCAGTACTTC.